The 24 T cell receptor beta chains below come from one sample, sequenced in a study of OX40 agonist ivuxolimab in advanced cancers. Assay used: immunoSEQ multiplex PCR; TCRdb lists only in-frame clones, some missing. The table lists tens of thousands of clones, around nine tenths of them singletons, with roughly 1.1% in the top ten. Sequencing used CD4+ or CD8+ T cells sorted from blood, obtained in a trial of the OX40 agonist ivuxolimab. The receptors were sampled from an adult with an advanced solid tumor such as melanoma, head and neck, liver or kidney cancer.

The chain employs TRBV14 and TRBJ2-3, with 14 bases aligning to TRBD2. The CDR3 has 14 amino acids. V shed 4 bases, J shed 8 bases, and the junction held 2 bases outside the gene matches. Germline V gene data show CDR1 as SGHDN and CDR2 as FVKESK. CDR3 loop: CASSRLAGGTTQYF. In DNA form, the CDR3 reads TGTGCCAGCAGCCGACTAGCGGGAGGGACTACGCAGTATTTT. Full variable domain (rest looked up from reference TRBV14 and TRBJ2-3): EAGVTQFPSHSVIEKGQTVTLRCDPISGHDNLYWYRRVMGKEIKFLLHFVKESKQDESGMPNNRFLAERTGGTYSTLKVQPAELEDSGVYFCASSRLAGGTTQYFGPGTRLTVL.

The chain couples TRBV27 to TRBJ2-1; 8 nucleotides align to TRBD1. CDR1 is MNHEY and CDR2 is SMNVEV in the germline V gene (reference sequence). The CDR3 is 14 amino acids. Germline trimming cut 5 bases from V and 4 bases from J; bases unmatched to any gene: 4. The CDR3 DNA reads TGTGCCAGCAGTCCCGGGACAGGATACAATGAGCAGTTCTTC. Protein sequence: CASSPGTGYNEQFF.

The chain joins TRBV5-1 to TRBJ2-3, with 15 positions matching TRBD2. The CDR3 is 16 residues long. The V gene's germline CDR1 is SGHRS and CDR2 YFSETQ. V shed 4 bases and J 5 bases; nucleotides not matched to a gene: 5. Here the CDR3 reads CASSAGLAGGIDTQYF. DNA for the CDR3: TGCGCCAGCAGCGCGGGACTAGCGGGAGGTATAGATACGCAGTATTTT.

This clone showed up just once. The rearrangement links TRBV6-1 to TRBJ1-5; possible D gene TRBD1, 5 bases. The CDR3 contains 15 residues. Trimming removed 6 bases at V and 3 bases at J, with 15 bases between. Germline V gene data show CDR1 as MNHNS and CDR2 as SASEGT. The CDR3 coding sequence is TGTGCCAGCAGGAAGGGCAGGGAAGACAATCAGCCCCAGCATTTT. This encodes CASRKGREDNQPQHF.

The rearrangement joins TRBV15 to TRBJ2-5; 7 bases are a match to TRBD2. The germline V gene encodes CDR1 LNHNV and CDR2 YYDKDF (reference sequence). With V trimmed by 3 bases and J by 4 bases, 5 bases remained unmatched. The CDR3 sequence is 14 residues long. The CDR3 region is CATSSPGGVETQYF. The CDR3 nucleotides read TGTGCCACCAGCAGTCCGGGAGGCGTAGAGACCCAGTACTTC. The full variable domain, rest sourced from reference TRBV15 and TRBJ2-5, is DAMVIQNPRYQVTQFGKPVTLSCSQTLNHNVMYWYQQKSSQAPKLLFHYYDKDFNNEADTPDNFQSRRPNTSFCFLDIRSPGLGDTAMYLCATSSPGGVETQYFGPGTRLLVL.

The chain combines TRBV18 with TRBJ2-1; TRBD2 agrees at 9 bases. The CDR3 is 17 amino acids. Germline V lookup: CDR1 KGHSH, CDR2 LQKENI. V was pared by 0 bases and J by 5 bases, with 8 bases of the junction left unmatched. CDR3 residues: CASSPPNRLAGNNEQFF. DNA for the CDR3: TGTGCCAGCTCACCACCGAACCGGCTAGCGGGGAACAATGAGCAGTTCTTC.

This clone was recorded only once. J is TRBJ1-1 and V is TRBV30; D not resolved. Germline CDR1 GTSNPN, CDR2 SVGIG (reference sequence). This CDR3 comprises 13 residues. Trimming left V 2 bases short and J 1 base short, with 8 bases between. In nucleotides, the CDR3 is TGTGCCTGGAGTATCTCGTCGAACACTGAAGCTTTCTTT. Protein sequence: CAWSISSNTEAFF.

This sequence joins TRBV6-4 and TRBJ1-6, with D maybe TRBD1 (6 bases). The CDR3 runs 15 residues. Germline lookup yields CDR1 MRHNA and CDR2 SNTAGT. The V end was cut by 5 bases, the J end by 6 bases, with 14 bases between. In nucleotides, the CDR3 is TGTGCCAGCAGTCTCTTCAGGGGCTTTAATTCACCCCTCCACTTT. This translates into CASSLFRGFNSPLHF.

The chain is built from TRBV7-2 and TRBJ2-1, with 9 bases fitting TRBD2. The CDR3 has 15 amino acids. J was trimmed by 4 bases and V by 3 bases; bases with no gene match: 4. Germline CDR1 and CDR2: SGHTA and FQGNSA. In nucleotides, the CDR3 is TGTGCCAGCAGCTTGGGCGGGAGGGGATACAATGAGCAGTTCTTC. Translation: CASSLGGRGYNEQFF.

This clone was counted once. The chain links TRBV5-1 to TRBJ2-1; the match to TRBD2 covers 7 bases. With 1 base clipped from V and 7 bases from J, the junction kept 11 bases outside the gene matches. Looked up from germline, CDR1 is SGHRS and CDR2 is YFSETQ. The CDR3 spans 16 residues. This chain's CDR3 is CASSLTRGLPGNEQFF. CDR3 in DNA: TGCGCCAGCAGCTTGACGAGGGGACTACCAGGTAATGAGCAGTTCTTC. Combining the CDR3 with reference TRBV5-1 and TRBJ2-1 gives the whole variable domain KAGVTQTPRYLIKTRGQQVTLSCSPISGHRSVSWYQQTPGQGLQFLFEYFSETQRNKGNFPGRFSGRQFSNSRSEMNVSTLELGDSALYLCASSLTRGLPGNEQFFGPGTRLTVL.

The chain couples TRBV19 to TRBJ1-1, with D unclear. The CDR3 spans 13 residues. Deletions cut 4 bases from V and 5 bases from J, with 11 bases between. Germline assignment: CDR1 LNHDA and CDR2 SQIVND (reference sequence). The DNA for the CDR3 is TGTGCCAGTAGTACCTCTGTCAGGACTGAAGCTTTCTTT. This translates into CASSTSVRTEAFF. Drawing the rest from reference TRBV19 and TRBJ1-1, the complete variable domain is DGGITQSPKYLFRKEGQNVTLSCEQNLNHDAMYWYRQDPGQGLRLIYYSQIVNDFQKGDIAEGYSVSREKKESFPLTVTSAQKNPTAFYLCASSTSVRTEAFFGQGTRLTVV.

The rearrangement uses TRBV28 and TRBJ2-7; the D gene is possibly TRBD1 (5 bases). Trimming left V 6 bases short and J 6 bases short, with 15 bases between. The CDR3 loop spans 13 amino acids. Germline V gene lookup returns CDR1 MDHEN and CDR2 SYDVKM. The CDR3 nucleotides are TGTGCCAGCAGCCTTAGACAGACACGCGAGCAGTACTTC. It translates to CASSLRQTREQYF. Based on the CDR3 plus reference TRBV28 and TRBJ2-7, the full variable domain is DVKVTQSSRYLVKRTGEKVFLECVQDMDHENMFWYRQDPGLGLRLIYFSYDVKMKEKGDIPEGYSVSREKKERFSLILESASTNQTSMYLCASSLRQTREQYFGPGTRLTVT.

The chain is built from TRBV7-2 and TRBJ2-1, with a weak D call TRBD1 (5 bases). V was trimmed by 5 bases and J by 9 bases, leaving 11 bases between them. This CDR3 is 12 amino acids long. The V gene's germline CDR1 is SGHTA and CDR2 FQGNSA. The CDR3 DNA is TGTGCCAGCAGCCGACAGTCGGCTGAGCAGTTCTTC. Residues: CASSRQSAEQFF.

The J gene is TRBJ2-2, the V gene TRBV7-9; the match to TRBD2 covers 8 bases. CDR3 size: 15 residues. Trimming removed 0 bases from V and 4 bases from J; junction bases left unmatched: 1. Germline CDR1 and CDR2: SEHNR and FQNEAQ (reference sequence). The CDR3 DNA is TGTGCCAGCAGCTTAGCAGCGGGAGCCACCGGGGAGCTGTTTTTT. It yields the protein CASSLAAGATGELFF. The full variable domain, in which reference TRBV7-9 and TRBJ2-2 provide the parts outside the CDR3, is DTGVSQNPRHKITKRGQNVTFRCDPISEHNRLYWYRQTLGQGPEFLTYFQNEAQLEKSRLLSDRFSAERPKGSFSTLEIQRTEQGDSAMYLCASSLAAGATGELFFGEGSRLTVL.

The CDR3 sequence is CASSQEGAGLSNQPQHF. The DNA of the CDR3 is TGTGCCAGCAGCCAGGAAGGAGCGGGTTTAAGCAATCAGCCCCAGCATTTT. This chain joins TRBV4-2 and TRBJ1-5; no clear D gene. V shed 3 bases and J shed 1 base, with 16 bases lying between them. This CDR3 is 17 amino acids long. Germline V gives CDR1 LGHNA, CDR2 YNFKEQ.

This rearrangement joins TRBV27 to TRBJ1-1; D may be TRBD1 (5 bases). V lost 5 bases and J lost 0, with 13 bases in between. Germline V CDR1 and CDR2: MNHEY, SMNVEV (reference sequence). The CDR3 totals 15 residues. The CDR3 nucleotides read TGTGCCAGCAGTGTAGGTAAGGGGCTGAACACTGAAGCTTTCTTT. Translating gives CASSVGKGLNTEAFF.

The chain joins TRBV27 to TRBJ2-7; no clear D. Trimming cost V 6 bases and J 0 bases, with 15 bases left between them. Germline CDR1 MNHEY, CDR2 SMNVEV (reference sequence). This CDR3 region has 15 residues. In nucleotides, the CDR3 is TGTGCCAGCAGAGATAGGATCGGGTCCTCCTACGAGCAGTACTTC. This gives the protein CASRDRIGSSYEQYF.

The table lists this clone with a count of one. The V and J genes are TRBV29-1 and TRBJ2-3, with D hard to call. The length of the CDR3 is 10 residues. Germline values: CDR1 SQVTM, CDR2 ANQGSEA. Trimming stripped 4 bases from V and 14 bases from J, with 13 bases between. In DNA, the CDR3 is TGCAGCGTTGGGACCCCCAATCCGTATTTT. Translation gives CSVGTPNPYF.

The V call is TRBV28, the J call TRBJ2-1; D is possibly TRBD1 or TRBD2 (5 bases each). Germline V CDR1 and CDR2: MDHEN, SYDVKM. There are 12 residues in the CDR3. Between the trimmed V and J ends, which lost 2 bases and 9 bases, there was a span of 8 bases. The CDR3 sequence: CASSLVGVEQFF. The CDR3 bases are TGTGCCAGCAGTTTAGTGGGGGTTGAGCAGTTCTTC.

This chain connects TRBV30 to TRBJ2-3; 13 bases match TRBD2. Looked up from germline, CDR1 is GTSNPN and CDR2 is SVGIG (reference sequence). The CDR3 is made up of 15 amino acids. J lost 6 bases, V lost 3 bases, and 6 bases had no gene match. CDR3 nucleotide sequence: TGTGCCTGGAGCTGGACTAGCGGGAGACCGGATACGCAGTATTTT. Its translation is CAWSWTSGRPDTQYF.

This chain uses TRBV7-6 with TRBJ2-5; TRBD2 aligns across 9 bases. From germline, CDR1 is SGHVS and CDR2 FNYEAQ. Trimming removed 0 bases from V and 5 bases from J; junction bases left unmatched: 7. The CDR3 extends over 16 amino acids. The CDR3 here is CASSLAQAGGGETQYF. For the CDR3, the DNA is TGTGCCAGCAGCTTAGCACAGGCGGGAGGGGGGGAGACCCAGTACTTC.

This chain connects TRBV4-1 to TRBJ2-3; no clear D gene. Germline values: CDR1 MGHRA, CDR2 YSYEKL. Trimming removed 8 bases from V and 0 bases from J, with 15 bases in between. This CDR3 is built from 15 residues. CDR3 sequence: CASQQALSSTDTQYF. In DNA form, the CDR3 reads TGCGCCAGCCAGCAGGCCCTTTCTAGCACAGATACGCAGTATTTT.

CDR3 in amino acids: CASRRGLNTGELFF. The CDR3 coding sequence is TGTGCCAGCAGGAGAGGACTGAACACCGGGGAGCTGTTTTTT. V usage is TRBV5-6 and J usage is TRBJ2-2; possible D gene TRBD2, 5 bases. CDR1 SGHDT and CDR2 YYEEEE come from the germline V gene. The CDR3 consists of 14 residues. Trimming removed 5 bases at V and 1 base at J, with 9 bases between.

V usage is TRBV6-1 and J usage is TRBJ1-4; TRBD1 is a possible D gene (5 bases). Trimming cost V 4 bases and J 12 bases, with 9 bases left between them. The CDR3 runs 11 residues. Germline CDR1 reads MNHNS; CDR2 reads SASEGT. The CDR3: CASSGRGELFF. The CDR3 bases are TGTGCCAGCAGTGGAAGGGGCGAACTGTTTTTT.